This paragraph reports one T cell receptor beta chain. This specimen belongs to a study of blood T cell repertoires in COVID-19. In the study overall: Sites across the United States, Italy and Spain contributed samples from acute and convalescent COVID-19. In each case, the material was cDNA or gDNA derived from T cells, B-cell-depleted T cells, or PBMCs.

This CDR3 spans 19 amino acids. Germline assignment: CDR1 KGHDR and CDR2 SFDVKD. V lost 4 bases and J 0 bases, leaving 21 bases between the germline ends. In the original analysis: Estimated nucleated cell counts came from reference gene primer amplification. The data were produced by immunoSEQ multiplex PCR, yet TCRdb's version contains in-frame clones alone and is incomplete. From that table come the V and J calls and clone size; the DNA was used to work out D and trimming. The repertoire includes about 130,000 clones, about 85% of them detected once, and roughly 1.8% sits in the top ten. The sample was peripheral blood. The TCR sequence derives from a man in his sixties or seventies with acute or convalescent COVID-19. V and J are TRBV24-1 and TRBJ2-1; D possibly corresponds to TRBD1 (6 bases). The CDR3 DNA is TGTGCCACCAGTGACCCAGGGGCACACACAGGGAGCTCCTACAATGAGCAGTTCTTC. This gives the protein CATSDPGAHTGSSYNEQFF.